These 12 T cell receptor beta chains came from one sample sequenced in a study of T cells in tumors after PD-1 blockade. Assay used: immunoSEQ multiplex PCR; TCRdb lists only in-frame clones, some missing. The table lists some 9,600 clones, approximately 65% of them singletons. The specimen comprised tumor tissue, sampled after anti-PD-1 treatment. These receptors all come from a human donor with basal cell carcinoma.

This chain uses TRBV13 with TRBJ2-3, with a tentative D call TRBD2 (5 bases). The CDR3 length is 17 residues. CDR1 and CDR2 from the germline V gene are PRHDT and FYEKMQ (reference sequence). V shed 5 bases and J shed 0 bases, with 18 bases lying between them. CDR3 loop: CASSTTFFERSTDTQYF. Here the CDR3 DNA reads TGTGCCAGCAGCACCACCTTCTTTGAGCGGAGCACAGATACGCAGTATTTT. Supplemented by reference TRBV13 and TRBJ2-3, the full variable domain reads AAGVIQSPRHLIKEKRETATLKCYPIPRHDTVYWYQQGPGQDPQFLISFYEKMQSDKGSIPDRFSAQQFSDYHSELNMSSLELGDSALYFCASSTTFFERSTDTQYFGPGTRLTVL.

The rearrangement uses TRBV9 and TRBJ1-6, with 7 bases aligning to TRBD1. V was clipped by 0 bases and J by 12 bases; unmatched bases: 9. Germline lookup yields CDR1 SGDLS and CDR2 YYNGEE. This CDR3 has 15 amino acids. In DNA, the CDR3 is TGTGCCAGCAGCGTAGCTTCGGGCAGGGGGGGACCCCTCCACTTT. Protein: CASSVASGRGGPLHF.

The chain uses TRBV18 and TRBJ1-5; no definite D call. From germline, CDR1 is KGHSH and CDR2 LQKENI. The CDR3 length is 13 residues. Trimming left V 3 bases short and J 3 bases short, with 6 bases between. DNA of the CDR3: TGTGCCAGCTCACCGCAGGACAATCAGCCCCAGCATTTT. This encodes CASSPQDNQPQHF.

This clone has just a few counts. This chain connects TRBV4-3 to TRBJ2-2; D not certain. Trimming left V 0 bases short and J 4 bases short, with 6 bases between. In germline, CDR1 is LGHNA, CDR2 YSLEER. The CDR3 runs to 14 residues. CDR3 protein: CASSQDRVTGELFF. CDR3 in DNA: TGCGCCAGCAGCCAAGATAGGGTCACCGGGGAGCTGTTTTTT.

The chain recombines TRBV6-5 with TRBJ2-7; D ambiguous. V dropped 6 bases and J dropped 3 bases, with 15 bases sitting between them. The V gene's germline CDR1 is MNHEY and CDR2 SVGAGI. CDR3 length: 14 residues. The CDR3 DNA sequence: TGTGCCAGCAGGCTTGACCCGAGGAGCTACGAGCAGTACTTC. Translating it yields CASRLDPRSYEQYF.

This clone was found a few times. The genes are TRBV29-1 and TRBJ2-1; tentatively, D is TRBD1 or TRBD2 (6 bases each). Germline V gene lookup returns CDR1 SQVTM and CDR2 ANQGSEA. The CDR3 is made up of 14 amino acids. CDR3: CGLGASASYNEQFF. CDR3 in DNA: TGCGGGTTGGGGGCTAGCGCCTCCTACAATGAGCAGTTCTTC.

This clone was seen a single time. The CDR3 DNA reads TGCGCCAGCAGCTTGTTATTTTTGGAGAACACTGAAGCTTTCTTT. Residues: CASSLLFLENTEAFF. The chain carries TRBV5-1 and TRBJ1-1; D is unresolved. V gave up 1 base and J gave up 1 base, with 11 bases separating them. This CDR3 comprises 15 residues. The germline V gene encodes CDR1 SGHRS and CDR2 YFSETQ.

V usage is TRBV2 and J usage is TRBJ2-7; 10 bases align to TRBD1. Germline V gene data show CDR1 as SNHLY and CDR2 as FYNNEI. Losses at the gene ends were 5 bases for V and 3 bases for J; bases not matched to a gene: 4. The CDR3 sequence is 14 residues long. Here the CDR3 DNA reads TGTGCCAGCAGTTGGACAGGGGGTGGCTACGAGCAGTACTTC. This codes for CASSWTGGGYEQYF.

The rearrangement links TRBV14 to TRBJ1-1; unclear D gene. The CDR3 runs to 13 residues. Trimming shortened V by 2 bases and J by 2 bases, and 6 bases separated the two germline ends. CDR1 is SGHDN and CDR2 is FVKESK in the germline V gene. CDR3 region: CASSQYQNTEAFF. Here the CDR3 DNA reads TGTGCCAGCAGCCAATACCAAAACACTGAAGCTTTCTTT.

The J gene is TRBJ2-2, the V gene TRBV6-8, with TRBD2 matching 7 bases. This CDR3 is built from 13 residues. CDR1 and CDR2 (germline): MNHGY, SAAAGT. Losses at the gene ends were 6 bases for V and 7 bases for J; bases not matched to a gene: 5. The CDR3: CASSRGVGGELFF. The CDR3 coding sequence is TGTGCCAGCAGCCGGGGGGTCGGCGGGGAGCTGTTTTTT.

The chain carries TRBV7-2 and TRBJ2-4; D unclear. Germline V gene sequence: CDR1 SGHTA, CDR2 FQGNSA. The CDR3 loop spans 13 amino acids. V was shortened by 1 base and J by 5 bases, with 6 bases between the two germline ends. CDR3: CASSLGLENIQYF. The CDR3 DNA follows: TGTGCCAGCAGCTTAGGACTTGAAAACATTCAGTACTTC.

The chain employs TRBV25-1 and TRBJ2-2; no clear D gene. The V and J ends lost 7 bases and 4 bases respectively, with 10 bases between them. Germline assignment: CDR1 MGHDK and CDR2 SYGVNS. This CDR3 has 13 amino acids. CDR3 sequence (DNA): TGTGCCAGCAAAGGCACGGGCACCGGGGAGCTGTTTTTT. Amino acids: CASKGTGTGELFF.